This is a list of T cell receptor beta chains from one sample in a study of CD8 T cells in Susac syndrome. Via MiXCR, TCRdb re-called the immunoSEQ multiplex PCR reads, giving one row per CDR3 protein. The sample includes approximately 210,000 distinct CDR3 sequences, roughly 93% of them seen just once. Source material: CD4+ T cells from PBMCs. These receptors were taken from a human donor with Susac syndrome. Each CDR3 is given with its conserved first and last residue. Only part of the rows carry a size: once, few, many, or a class if the clone is expanded.

v_gene: TRBV20-1; abundance: .; j_gene: TRBJ1-4; CDR3aa: CSAAGFVHEKLFF
v_gene: TRBV27; abundance: .; j_gene: TRBJ2-5; CDR3aa: CASSTGTGLEETQYF
v_gene: TRBV3-1; abundance: .; j_gene: TRBJ2-5; CDR3aa: CASSQGLAGGKETQYF
v_gene: TRBV2; abundance: .; j_gene: TRBJ1-2; CDR3aa: CASSEAARVDGYTF
v_gene: TRBV27; abundance: .; j_gene: TRBJ1-1; CDR3aa: CASSLAQGAEAFF
v_gene: TRBV20-1; abundance: .; j_gene: TRBJ2-7; CDR3aa: CSARGGRGSYEQYF
v_gene: TRBV4-1; abundance: .; j_gene: TRBJ1-4; CDR3aa: CASSQGVGGEEKLFF
v_gene: TRBV20-1; abundance: .; j_gene: TRBJ2-4; CDR3aa: CSARGPGGGNIQYF
v_gene: TRBV19; abundance: .; j_gene: TRBJ1-1; CDR3aa: CASRQGTEAFF
v_gene: TRBV20-1; abundance: .; j_gene: TRBJ1-2; CDR3aa: CSLGLSGFRYTF
v_gene: TRBV28; abundance: .; j_gene: TRBJ2-2; CDR3aa: CASSLQIPTPELFF
v_gene: TRBV15; abundance: .; j_gene: TRBJ1-1; CDR3aa: CATRQRQEAGAEAFF
v_gene: TRBV30; abundance: .; j_gene: TRBJ2-1; CDR3aa: CAWSVRTVYNEQFF
v_gene: TRBV7-2; abundance: .; j_gene: TRBJ2-5; CDR3aa: CASSLNRGETQYF
v_gene: TRBV7-9; abundance: .; j_gene: TRBJ1-5; CDR3aa: CASSLGPASLTGSNQPQHF
v_gene: TRBV5-1; abundance: .; j_gene: TRBJ1-1; CDR3aa: CASSLLEGQASTEAFF
v_gene: TRBV5-1; abundance: .; j_gene: TRBJ2-7; CDR3aa: CASSWTGYSYEQYF
v_gene: TRBV6-2/TRBV6-3; abundance: .; j_gene: TRBJ1-4; CDR3aa: CASSYADRPSEKLFF
v_gene: TRBV12-3/TRBV12-4; abundance: .; j_gene: TRBJ1-4; CDR3aa: CASSRGSPSEKLFF
v_gene: TRBV14; abundance: few; j_gene: TRBJ2-5; CDR3aa: CASSQTQETQYF
v_gene: TRBV20-1; abundance: once; j_gene: TRBJ1-2; CDR3aa: CSARRSSLPNYGYTF
v_gene: TRBV20-1; abundance: .; j_gene: TRBJ1-1; CDR3aa: CSIGTENTEAFF
v_gene: TRBV5-6; abundance: .; j_gene: TRBJ1-1; CDR3aa: CASSLDLRGGTEAFF
v_gene: TRBV6-2/TRBV6-3; abundance: once; j_gene: TRBJ1-5; CDR3aa: CASSYSSPGNYQPQHF
v_gene: TRBV3-1; abundance: once; j_gene: TRBJ1-1; CDR3aa: CASSQRRETNTEAFF
v_gene: TRBV30; abundance: .; j_gene: TRBJ1-1; CDR3aa: CAWSVRPNTEAFF
v_gene: TRBV29-1; abundance: .; j_gene: TRBJ2-1; CDR3aa: CSVSRYGAGGAWNEQFF
v_gene: TRBV7-9; abundance: .; j_gene: TRBJ1-1; CDR3aa: CASSLEDVEAFF
v_gene: TRBV7-9; abundance: .; j_gene: TRBJ1-4; CDR3aa: CASSSSGGWEKLFF
v_gene: TRBV9; abundance: .; j_gene: TRBJ2-2; CDR3aa: CASSAHPGPGSQAGELFF
v_gene: TRBV5-1; abundance: .; j_gene: TRBJ1-2; CDR3aa: CASSLDGAGYTF
v_gene: TRBV20-1; abundance: .; j_gene: TRBJ1-6; CDR3aa: CSARERGNSPLHF
v_gene: TRBV7-2; abundance: few; j_gene: TRBJ1-1; CDR3aa: CASRTGLNTEAFF
v_gene: TRBV28; abundance: .; j_gene: TRBJ1-2; CDR3aa: CASTNRGGYTF
v_gene: TRBV7-9; abundance: once; j_gene: TRBJ1-4; CDR3aa: CASSITGTDNEKLFF
v_gene: TRBV6-2/TRBV6-3; abundance: .; j_gene: TRBJ2-3; CDR3aa: CASSYSDGPSAQYF
v_gene: TRBV19; abundance: .; j_gene: TRBJ1-2; CDR3aa: CASIPGTNNYGYTF
v_gene: TRBV3-1; abundance: .; j_gene: TRBJ2-5; CDR3aa: CASSQDIGRRETQYF
v_gene: TRBV4-2; abundance: .; j_gene: TRBJ1-5; CDR3aa: CASSQEGSSNQPQHF
v_gene: TRBV20-1; abundance: .; j_gene: TRBJ1-3; CDR3aa: CSAREDSGNTIYF